This TCR beta chain was retrieved from a study of identical twins. V was cut by 1 base and J by 1 base, with 9 bases left in between. The CDR3 sequence is 15 residues long. This clonotype was counted ten times or more. cDNA carried unique molecular identifiers, and a universal primer site was added by template switching. TCRdb re-analysed the 5' RACE reads in MiXCR, keeping a single row per CDR3 protein. Of about 460,000 distinct CDR3 sequences in the sample, approximately 15% were seen once. In addition, the sample was reused for a study of yellow fever vaccine responses in identical twins.

The TCR sequence derives from a woman aged 18-29 years in good health. The chain is built from TRBV12-3 or TRBV12-4 and TRBJ2-3; D unresolved. The sample was CD4+ T cells sorted from blood. The CDR3 nucleotides are TGTGCCAGCAGTTTAGGGCTCGGTGGCACAGATACGCAGTATTTT. Its translation is CASSLGLGGTDTQYF.